These 27 T cell receptor beta chains came from one sample sequenced in a study of shared clonotypes between healthy human individuals. Measured with immunoSEQ multiplex PCR; TCRdb has only the in-frame clones, and not every one. There are roughly 490,000 clones in the sample; about 80% occur only once, and roughly 12% lies in the top ten. The sample comprised PBMCs. The receptors stem from a woman in her 40s in good health. Some clones in this sample may be carry-over from other donors' samples.

This clone occurred a few times. The chain uses TRBV18 and TRBJ2-3; TRBD2 agrees at 10 bases. Trimming at V came to 6 bases and at J to 4 bases, leaving 7 bases not matched to a gene. The CDR3 length is 15 residues. Germline V gives CDR1 KGHSH, CDR2 LQKENI. In DNA form, the CDR3 reads TGTGCCAGCTCCTTAGCGGGAGGTTCCGCAGATACGCAGTATTTT. Translating gives CASSLAGGSADTQYF.

The J gene is TRBJ2-7, the V gene TRBV7-2; 8 bases match TRBD1. V lost 5 bases and J lost 0; bases outside the gene matches: 6. The germline V gene encodes CDR1 SGHTA and CDR2 FQGNSA. CDR3 length: 15 residues. CDR3 bases: TGTGCCAGCAGCACCGGACAGGGAGGCTCCTACGAGCAGTACTTC. Translated: CASSTGQGGSYEQYF.

The chain carries TRBV5-1 and TRBJ2-7; TRBD2 matches at 9 bases. Looked up from germline, CDR1 is SGHRS and CDR2 is YFSETQ. V was clipped by 4 bases and J by 2 bases; unmatched bases: 4. The CDR3 loop spans 14 amino acids. The CDR3 DNA reads as TGCGCCAGCAGCGAGCGGGAGGCCCCCTACGAGCAGTACTTC. Residues: CASSEREAPYEQYF.

This chain uses TRBV27 with TRBJ2-7; 9 nucleotides align to TRBD2. J gave up 1 base and V 3 bases, and 13 bases lay outside the gene matches. The CDR3 covers 18 residues. Germline lookup yields CDR1 MNHEY and CDR2 SMNVEV (reference sequence). CDR3 bases: TGTGCCAGCAGTTTTTCTCGGCGGGAGGGCCGTTTTTCCTACGAGCAGTACTTC. This codes for CASSFSRREGRFSYEQYF.

The CDR3 loop is CAWSGLLDKFFYGYTF. The CDR3 DNA reads TGTGCCTGGAGTGGACTCCTCGACAAATTCTTCTATGGCTACACCTTC. The V gene is TRBV30, the J gene TRBJ1-2; D gene uncertain. The CDR3 loop spans 16 amino acids. Germline V gene sequence: CDR1 GTSNPN, CDR2 SVGIG (reference sequence). V lost 1 base and J lost 4, with 19 bases in between.

Details on this clone: Germline is not matched at one junction end, which may reflect a read error. The chain is built from TRBV7-7 and TRBJ2-2, with a tentative D call TRBD2 (6 bases). The CDR3 consists of 17 residues. CDR1 is SSHAT and CDR2 is FNYEAQ in the germline V gene (reference sequence). This CDR3 reads CASSSHPGSLAPGELFF. CDR3 sequence (DNA): TGTGCTAGCAGCTCCCACCCCGGGTCGCTAGCGCCCGGGGAGCTGTTTTTT.

In its sample, this clone was seen a few times. The chain combines TRBV7-9 with TRBJ2-7, with TRBD1 matching 9 bases. J lost 3 bases, V lost 3 bases, and 9 bases had no gene match. CDR3 size: 16 residues. Germline V gives CDR1 SEHNR, CDR2 FQNEAQ (reference sequence). DNA of the CDR3: TGTGCCAGCAGCTTCTCCGGGACAGGGCTAAACTACGAGCAGTACTTC. Encoded protein: CASSFSGTGLNYEQYF.

The chain uses TRBV5-4 and TRBJ1-1; 7 nucleotides align to TRBD1. This CDR3 contains 15 residues. Losses at the gene ends were 2 bases for V and 3 bases for J; bases not matched to a gene: 7. Germline loops: CDR1 SGHNT, CDR2 YYREEE (reference sequence). In DNA, the CDR3 is TGTGCCAGCAGCTTAATAGGGGGCTTGGACACTGAAGCTTTCTTT. It is translated as CASSLIGGLDTEAFF.

This clone was picked up one time. The V gene is TRBV14, the J gene TRBJ2-7, with 12 nucleotides matching TRBD2. The CDR3 runs 14 residues. After removal of 4 bases from V and 4 bases from J, the junction contained 2 bases not matched to a gene. Per the germline V gene, CDR1 is SGHDN and CDR2 is FVKESK. The CDR3 loop is CASSPGLAGYEQYF. The CDR3 DNA reads as TGTGCCAGCAGCCCTGGACTAGCGGGATACGAGCAGTACTTC. Complete variable domain (other parts from reference TRBV14 and TRBJ2-7): EAGVTQFPSHSVIEKGQTVTLRCDPISGHDNLYWYRRVMGKEIKFLLHFVKESKQDESGMPNNRFLAERTGGTYSTLKVQPAELEDSGVYFCASSPGLAGYEQYFGPGTRLTVT.

V usage is TRBV27 and J usage is TRBJ2-7, with TRBD2 identical over 12 bases. Trimming removed 6 bases from V and 4 bases from J; junction bases left unmatched: 7. Germline lookup yields CDR1 MNHEY and CDR2 SMNVEV (reference sequence). The CDR3 contains 15 residues. The CDR3 region has the DNA TGTGCCAGCAGACAGACTAGCGGGAGTGTGTACGAGCAGTACTTC. Translating gives CASRQTSGSVYEQYF.

V is TRBV2 and J is TRBJ2-7, with D possibly being TRBD2 (5 bases). Germline-derived CDR1 and CDR2 are SNHLY and FYNNEI. The ends were cut back, 7 bases at V and 3 bases at J, with 10 bases in the middle. The CDR3 is 12 amino acids. The CDR3: CASTELDYEQYF. The CDR3 DNA reads as TGTGCCAGCACCGAACTAGACTACGAGCAGTACTTC.

In its sample, this clone was seen a few times. The chain recombines TRBV5-1 with TRBJ2-1; D possibly corresponds to TRBD1 (5 bases). CDR1 is SGHRS and CDR2 is YFSETQ in the germline V gene. The CDR3 consists of 15 residues. Trimming stripped 1 base from V and 4 bases from J, with 12 bases between. The CDR3 nucleotides read TGCGCCAGCAGCTTGACAGGTCCTGAGTACAATGAGCAGTTCTTC. Its protein product is CASSLTGPEYNEQFF.

The CDR3 spells CASSQDLGRTTTYEQYF. The CDR3 bases are TGCGCCAGCAGCCAAGACCTCGGTAGGACTACTACCTACGAGCAGTACTTC. The chain uses TRBV4-1 and TRBJ2-7; possibly TRBD2 for D (6 bases). This CDR3 has 17 amino acids. V shed 0 bases and J shed 2 bases, with 17 bases lying between them. The germline CDR1 and CDR2 sequences are MGHRA and YSYEKL.

The chain joins TRBV10-3 to TRBJ2-6; no firm D call. Trimming removed 1 base from V and 2 bases from J, with 12 bases in between. This CDR3 has 17 amino acids. Germline assignment: CDR1 ENHRY and CDR2 SYGVKD. The CDR3 coding sequence is TGTGCCATCAGTGAGTTGGTAAGACGGGCTGGGGCCAACGTCCTGACTTTC. Translating it yields CAISELVRRAGANVLTF.

The chain is built from TRBV7-9 and TRBJ1-2; TRBD1 agrees at 8 bases. This CDR3 is built from 17 residues. Germline CDR1 and CDR2: SEHNR and FQNEAQ (reference sequence). After removal of 0 bases from V and 5 bases from J, the junction contained 11 bases not matched to a gene. The CDR3 reads CASSLASGGLGLYGYTF. The CDR3 coding sequence is TGTGCCAGCAGCTTAGCTTCAGGGGGCCTCGGGTTATATGGCTACACCTTC.

The chain couples TRBV7-3 to TRBJ2-1; 10 nucleotides agree with TRBD1. CDR1 and CDR2 (germline): SGHTA, FQGTGA. The CDR3 sequence is 17 residues long. The trim removed 1 base at V and 2 bases at J, leaving 5 bases unmatched. The CDR3 loop reads CASSLRPDRGPYNEQFF. For the CDR3, the DNA is TGTGCCAGCAGCTTAAGGCCTGACAGGGGGCCCTACAATGAGCAGTTCTTC.

The chain is built from TRBV5-6 and TRBJ2-1; TRBD2 aligns across 8 bases. The germline V gene has CDR1 SGHDT and CDR2 YYEEEE. Germline trimming cut 3 bases from V and 2 bases from J; bases unmatched to any gene: 10. The CDR3 length is 17 residues. The chain's CDR3 is CASSSLTSGYTYNEQFF. In DNA form, the CDR3 reads TGTGCCAGCAGCTCCCTCACTAGCGGATACACCTACAATGAGCAGTTCTTC.

This clone has more than one count but fewer than ten. V gene TRBV2 combines with J gene TRBJ2-5; 9 bases line up with TRBD2. This CDR3 spans 14 amino acids. Trimming removed 3 bases from V and 5 bases from J; junction bases left unmatched: 4. Looked up from germline, CDR1 is SNHLY and CDR2 is FYNNEI. The CDR3 protein is CASSEREGRETQYF. CDR3 coding DNA: TGTGCCAGCAGTGAGCGGGAGGGCCGGGAGACCCAGTACTTC.

The chain has TRBV28 and TRBJ1-1; TRBD1 might be the D (6 bases). Trimming cost V 6 bases and J 8 bases, with 13 bases left between them. CDR1 MDHEN and CDR2 SYDVKM come from the germline V gene. CDR3 size: 12 residues. The CDR3 bases are TGTGCCAGCAGCGGGGGGACATCCGAAGCTTTCTTT. Translated, it gives CASSGGTSEAFF.

The V gene is TRBV4-3, the J gene TRBJ2-5; TRBD2 matches 10 bases. The CDR3 length is 15 residues. Germline V CDR1 and CDR2: LGHNA, YSLEER. Trimming removed 4 bases from V and 2 bases from J; junction bases left unmatched: 4. The CDR3 DNA sequence: TGCGCCAGCAGCCCAGAGCGGGGGGGTCAAGAGACCCAGTACTTC. Amino acids: CASSPERGGQETQYF.

This chain connects TRBV21-1 to TRBJ1-5; the D call TRBD1 from the table was never checked on the DNA. TRBV21-1 is assigned pseudogene status. The CDR3 is 15 residues long. The CDR3 region is CASSKALAVNQPQHF. Here the CDR3 DNA reads TGTGCCAGCAGCAAAGCATTGGCAGTCAATCAGCCCCAGCATTTT.

This chain joins TRBV7-2 and TRBJ2-7; D gene uncertain. Germline CDR1 reads SGHTA; CDR2 reads FQGNSA. This CDR3 contains 14 residues. Trimming left V 1 base short and J 2 bases short, with 9 bases between. CDR3 bases: TGTGCCAGCAGCTTAGATGGCAACCCCTACGAGCAGTACTTC. It is translated as CASSLDGNPYEQYF.

The rearrangement links TRBV19 to TRBJ2-7, with TRBD1 matching over 7 bases. The CDR3 loop spans 19 amino acids. Per the germline V gene, CDR1 is LNHDA and CDR2 is SQIVND (reference sequence). The trim removed 5 bases at V and 0 bases at J, leaving 19 bases unmatched. CDR3 nucleotides: TGTGCCAGTAGTCCGAGGTCAGGACAGGTCCCAGCATACTCCTACGAGCAGTACTTC. It translates to CASSPRSGQVPAYSYEQYF.

V usage is TRBV10-3 and J usage is TRBJ2-3, with D tentatively TRBD2 (5 bases). The CDR3 contains 15 residues. The germline V gene has CDR1 ENHRY and CDR2 SYGVKD. Trimming left V 3 bases short and J 1 base short, with 11 bases between. CDR3 nucleotides: TGTGCCATCAGTGATGTTAACGGGGGCACAGATACGCAGTATTTT. Protein sequence: CAISDVNGGTDTQYF.

This rearrangement joins TRBV7-2 to TRBJ1-1, with unresolved D. Trimming shortened V by 5 bases and J by 1 base, and 14 bases separated the two germline ends. There are 15 residues in the CDR3. CDR1 SGHTA and CDR2 FQGNSA come from the germline V gene. For the CDR3, the DNA is TGTGCCAGCAGCCAGACGACTTTAACGAACACTGAAGCTTTCTTT. This sequence encodes CASSQTTLTNTEAFF.

The V and J genes are TRBV28 and TRBJ1-5; D ambiguous. V was shortened by 3 bases and J by 0 bases, with 3 bases between the two germline ends. The germline gives CDR1 MDHEN, CDR2 SYDVKM. The CDR3 loop spans 13 amino acids. CDR3 sequence reads: CASSFGSNQPQHF. CDR3 sequence (DNA): TGTGCCAGCAGTTTTGGTAGCAATCAGCCCCAGCATTTT.

V gene TRBV5-1 combines with J gene TRBJ2-3, with D possibly being TRBD1 or TRBD2 (5 bases each). Trimming pared 1 base from V and 4 bases from J, leaving 13 bases between. Germline V gene data show CDR1 as SGHRS and CDR2 as YFSETQ. The CDR3 is 15 amino acids. CDR3 protein: CASSLWQGSADTQYF. CDR3 nucleotide sequence: TGCGCCAGCAGCTTGTGGCAGGGTAGCGCAGATACGCAGTATTTT.